The rows below give T cell receptor beta chains drawn from one sample of a study of blood T cell repertoires in COVID-19. Profiled with immunoSEQ multiplex PCR; TCRdb holds only in-frame clones, not every one. The profile shows fewer than 250,000 clones, about 80% of them singletons. The sequenced sample consisted of peripheral blood. Every receptor here comes from a woman aged 40 to 50 with active or convalescent COVID-19. The CDR3 runs from the conserved cysteine through the conserved F or W. A D gene is named only where the DNA matches it firmly. Clone size is given for some rows only: seen once, a few or many times, or a class if the clone is expanded.

d_call: TRBD1
j_call: TRBJ2-3
clone_size: .
v_call: TRBV14
cdr3_aa: CASSPGTGGTDTQYF
cdr3_nt: TGTGCCAGCAGCCCCGGGACAGGGGGCACAGATACGCAGTATTTT

d_call: TRBD1
j_call: TRBJ1-5
clone_size: .
v_call: TRBV24-1
cdr3_aa: CATSDGGQLNQPQHF
cdr3_nt: TGTGCCACCAGTGATGGGGGACAGCTCAATCAGCCCCAGCATTTT

d_call: TRBD1
j_call: TRBJ1-1
clone_size: .
v_call: TRBV6-5
cdr3_aa: CASSIRQGDTEAFF
cdr3_nt: TGTGCCAGCAGTATCCGACAGGGCGACACTGAAGCTTTCTTT

d_call: .
j_call: TRBJ1-6
clone_size: .
v_call: TRBV28
cdr3_aa: CASSQGHSPLHF
cdr3_nt: TGTGCCAGTTCACAGGGCCATTCACCCCTCCACTTT

d_call: TRBD2
j_call: TRBJ2-7
clone_size: .
v_call: TRBV11-2
cdr3_aa: CASSFEAGSSYEQYF
cdr3_nt: TGTGCCAGCAGCTTTGAAGCGGGGTCCTCCTACGAGCAGTACTTC

d_call: .
j_call: TRBJ1-4
clone_size: .
v_call: TRBV30
cdr3_aa: CAWKGERVREKLFF
cdr3_nt: TGTGCCTGGAAAGGGGAACGAGTGCGTGAAAAACTGTTTTTT

d_call: .
j_call: TRBJ2-4
clone_size: .
v_call: TRBV28
cdr3_aa: CASNIVRDSDIQYF
cdr3_nt: TGTGCCAGCAATATTGTCCGGGACTCAGACATTCAGTACTTC

d_call: .
j_call: TRBJ2-1
clone_size: few
v_call: TRBV10-2
cdr3_aa: CASSPESTQFF
cdr3_nt: TGCGCCAGCAGCCCCGAGAGCACGCAGTTCTTC

d_call: TRBD1
j_call: TRBJ1-5
clone_size: .
v_call: TRBV6-5
cdr3_aa: CASSPQGGGNQPQHF
cdr3_nt: TGTGCCAGCAGCCCACAGGGGGGGGGCAATCAGCCCCAGCATTTT

d_call: .
j_call: TRBJ2-3
clone_size: .
v_call: TRBV2
cdr3_aa: CASSVGAGPTDTQYF
cdr3_nt: TGTGCCAGCAGTGTAGGCGCGGGGCCAACAGATACGCAGTATTTT

d_call: .
j_call: TRBJ1-6
clone_size: .
v_call: TRBV19
cdr3_aa: CASRRKYNSPLHF
cdr3_nt: TGTGCCAGCCGCAGGAAATATAATTCACCCCTCCACTTT

d_call: TRBD1
j_call: TRBJ2-2
clone_size: .
v_call: TRBV2
cdr3_aa: CASSAPFSGQAITGELFF
cdr3_nt: TGTGCCAGCAGCGCCCCTTTCTCGGGACAGGCAATCACCGGGGAGCTGTTTTTT

d_call: TRBD1
j_call: TRBJ2-7
clone_size: .
v_call: TRBV7-9
cdr3_aa: CASSLGRGTEFYEQYF
cdr3_nt: TGTGCCAGCAGCTTGGGGCGAGGGACAGAGTTCTACGAGCAGTACTTC